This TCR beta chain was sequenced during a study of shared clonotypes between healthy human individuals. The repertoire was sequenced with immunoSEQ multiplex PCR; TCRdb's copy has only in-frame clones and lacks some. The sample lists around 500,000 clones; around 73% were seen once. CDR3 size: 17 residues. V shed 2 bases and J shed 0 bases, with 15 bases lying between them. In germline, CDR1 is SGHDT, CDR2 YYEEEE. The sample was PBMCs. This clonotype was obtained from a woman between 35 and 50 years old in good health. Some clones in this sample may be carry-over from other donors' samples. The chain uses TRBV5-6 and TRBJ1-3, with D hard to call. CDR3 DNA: TGTGCCAGCAGCTTTACCACCCGGGGAAACTCTGGAAACACCATATATTTT. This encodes CASSFTTRGNSGNTIYF.